This paragraph covers one T cell receptor beta chain sequence. Cohort placement rested on clinical history that participants reported themselves. This entry is derived from a study of blood T cell repertoires in COVID-19. Study-wide background: COVID-19 samples, acute and convalescent, were from the United States, Italy and Spain. In each case, the material was cDNA or gDNA derived from T cells, B-cell-depleted T cells, or PBMCs.

Source study methods: Scientists estimated how many nucleated cells there were by amplifying reference gene primers. The data were produced by immunoSEQ multiplex PCR, yet TCRdb's version contains in-frame clones alone and is incomplete. V and J calls and clone size are those listed in that table; D and trimming were worked out from the DNA. The repertoire consists of approximately 270,000 clones, with roughly nine tenths occurring once and the leading ten covering 1.2%. Germline V gene data show CDR1 as LNHDA and CDR2 as SQIVND (reference sequence). The CDR3 extends over 14 amino acids. V lost 3 bases and J lost 10, with 16 bases in between.

The source is a human donor in a cohort exposed to, infected with or recovered from COVID-19 (not recorded which). The donor label of this sample is uncertain. Sequences were obtained from PBMCs or T cells enriched from blood (not recorded which). The gene calls are TRBV19 and TRBJ2-1, with TRBD2 as a possible D gene (5 bases). CDR3 amino acids: CASSMTASMDEQFF. The DNA of the CDR3 is TGTGCCAGTAGTATGACCGCTAGCATGGACGAGCAGTTCTTC. The whole variable domain, filled in from reference TRBV19 and TRBJ2-1, reads DGGITQSPKYLFRKEGQNVTLSCEQNLNHDAMYWYRQDPGQGLRLIYYSQIVNDFQKGDIAEGYSVSREKKESFPLTVTSAQKNPTAFYLCASSMTASMDEQFFGPGTRLTVL.